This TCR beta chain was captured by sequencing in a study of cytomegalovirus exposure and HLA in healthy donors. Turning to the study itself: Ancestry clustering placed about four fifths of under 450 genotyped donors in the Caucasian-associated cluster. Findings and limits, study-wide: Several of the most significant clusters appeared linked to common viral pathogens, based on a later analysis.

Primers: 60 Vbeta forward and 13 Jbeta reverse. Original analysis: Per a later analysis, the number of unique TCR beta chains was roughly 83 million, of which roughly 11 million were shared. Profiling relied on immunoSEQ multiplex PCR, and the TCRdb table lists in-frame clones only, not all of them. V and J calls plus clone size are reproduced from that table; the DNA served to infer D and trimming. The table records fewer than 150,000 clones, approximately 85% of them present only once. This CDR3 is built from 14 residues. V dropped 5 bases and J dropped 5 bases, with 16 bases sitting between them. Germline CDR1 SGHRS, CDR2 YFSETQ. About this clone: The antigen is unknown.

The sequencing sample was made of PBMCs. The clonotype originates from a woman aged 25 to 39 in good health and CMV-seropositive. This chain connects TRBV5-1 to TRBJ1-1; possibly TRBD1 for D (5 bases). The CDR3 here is CASRSWGGGTEAFF. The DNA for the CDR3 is TGCGCCAGCAGGTCGTGGGGCGGTGGAACTGAAGCTTTCTTT.